These 14 T cell receptor beta chains share one sample of origin, sequenced in a study of OX40 agonist ivuxolimab in advanced cancers. Repertoires were generated with immunoSEQ multiplex PCR, while TCRdb's copy carries only in-frame clones and drops some. Of 80,000 to 100,000 clones listed, 94% are singletons. This material consisted of CD4+ or CD8+ T cells sorted from blood, taken in a trial of the OX40 agonist ivuxolimab. These receptors all come from an adult with an advanced solid tumor such as melanoma, head and neck, liver or kidney cancer.

V is TRBV10-2 and J is TRBJ2-7, with 7 bases identical to TRBD1. Unmatched junction bases numbered 5, after V lost 0 bases and J lost 0 bases. Per germline, CDR1 WSHSY and CDR2 SAAADI. The CDR3 is made up of 16 amino acids. In DNA, the CDR3 is TGCGCCAGCAGTGAGTCAGGGGGCTTAAACTCCTACGAGCAGTACTTC. This gives the protein CASSESGGLNSYEQYF.

The chain has TRBV18 and TRBJ1-3; D unresolved. Germline assignment: CDR1 KGHSH and CDR2 LQKENI. Trimming removed 2 bases from V and 0 bases from J, with 2 bases in between. CDR3 length: 13 amino acids. The CDR3: CASSPYSGNTIYF. The CDR3 DNA sequence: TGTGCCAGCTCACCATACTCTGGAAACACCATATATTTT.

V gene TRBV28 combines with J gene TRBJ1-2; D not certain. Deletions cut 6 bases from V and 6 bases from J, with 14 bases between. The CDR3 is 13 amino acids. CDR1 MDHEN and CDR2 SYDVKM come from the germline V gene. The CDR3 here is CASSLRAWDGYTF. The DNA of the CDR3 is TGTGCCAGCAGCCTAAGGGCTTGGGATGGCTACACCTTC.

CDR3 in amino acids: CASSLGGQTPNYGYTF. The CDR3 DNA reads as TGCGCCAGCAGCTTGGGGGGCCAGACCCCTAACTATGGCTACACCTTC. This chain uses TRBV5-1 with TRBJ1-2; TRBD1 might be the D (5 bases). Trimming removed 0 bases from V and 0 bases from J, with 12 bases in between. Germline CDR1 is SGHRS and CDR2 is YFSETQ. This CDR3 comprises 16 residues.

V gene TRBV6-4 combines with J gene TRBJ2-7; D unclear. CDR1 MRHNA and CDR2 SNTAGT come from the germline V gene. The ends were cut back, 10 bases at V and 2 bases at J, with 24 bases in the middle. The CDR3 totals 16 residues. The chain's CDR3 is CATPLPRWHHTYEQYF. The CDR3 DNA reads TGTGCCACCCCTCTCCCCCGTTGGCACCATACCTACGAGCAGTACTTC.

There are a few counts of this clone. The chain recombines TRBV5-1 with TRBJ1-1, with D unresolved. The CDR3 loop spans 14 amino acids. Per germline, CDR1 SGHRS and CDR2 YFSETQ. V was clipped by 1 base and J by 10 bases, with 17 bases between them. CDR3: CASSLPSPNAGAFF. Here the CDR3 DNA reads TGCGCCAGCAGCTTGCCGTCTCCCAACGCTGGAGCTTTCTTT.

This chain uses TRBV5-4 with TRBJ2-7, with D unclear. Germline CDR1 reads SGHNT; CDR2 reads YYREEE (reference sequence). CDR3 size: 13 residues. V lost 3 bases, J lost 4 bases, and 11 bases lay in between. The CDR3 nucleotides are TGTGCCAGCAGCTCGCTGCCCGTATACGAGCAGTACTTC. It encodes CASSSLPVYEQYF.

The chain combines TRBV2 with TRBJ1-2, with D unclear. V was shortened by 4 bases and J by 2 bases, with 8 bases between the two germline ends. The CDR3 contains 13 residues. Looked up from germline, CDR1 is SNHLY and CDR2 is FYNNEI. CDR3 loop: CASSADRNYGYTF. The CDR3 DNA follows: TGTGCCAGCAGTGCGGACCGAAACTATGGCTACACCTTC.

This chain joins TRBV6-5 and TRBJ1-5, with TRBD1 identical over 10 bases. The CDR3 is 14 amino acids. V was pared by 5 bases and J by 6 bases, with 4 bases of the junction left unmatched. Germline values: CDR1 MNHEY, CDR2 SVGAGI. In DNA form, the CDR3 reads TGTGCCAGCAGTAGACAGGGGGCGAGTCAGCCCCAGCATTTT. Protein sequence: CASSRQGASQPQHF.

The V gene is TRBV5-1, the J gene TRBJ2-7; 7 bases line up with TRBD2. From germline, CDR1 is SGHRS and CDR2 YFSETQ. V shed 4 bases, J shed 0 bases, and the junction held 7 bases outside the gene matches. This CDR3 is 15 amino acids long. The CDR3 bases are TGCGCCAGCAGCCCGGGGGGACCAATCTCCTACGAGCAGTACTTC. This translates into CASSPGGPISYEQYF.

The DNA for the CDR3 is TGTGCCAGCTCACCGGACAGGGCTCGAACTGAAGCTTTCTTT. This translates into CASSPDRARTEAFF. The V gene is TRBV18, the J gene TRBJ1-1, with 8 bases identical to TRBD1. From germline, CDR1 is KGHSH and CDR2 LQKENI. The CDR3 is 14 residues long. Losses at the gene ends were 3 bases for V and 5 bases for J; bases not matched to a gene: 5.

V and J are TRBV15 and TRBJ1-3; no definite D call. V dropped 0 bases and J dropped 3 bases, with 9 bases sitting between them. CDR3 size: 15 residues. Germline V gives CDR1 LNHNV, CDR2 YYDKDF (reference sequence). Here the CDR3 reads CATSRDSFVGNTIYF. CDR3 DNA: TGTGCCACCAGCAGAGACAGCTTCGTTGGAAACACCATATATTTT.

This chain links TRBV27 with TRBJ1-2; 10 bases align to TRBD1. Per germline, CDR1 MNHEY and CDR2 SMNVEV (reference sequence). This CDR3 is built from 14 residues. Germline trimming cut 4 bases from V and 5 bases from J; bases unmatched to any gene: 4. The CDR3 reads CASSSRDRGYGYTF. For the CDR3, the DNA is TGTGCCAGCAGTTCCCGGGACAGGGGTTATGGCTACACCTTC.

V and J are TRBV5-1 and TRBJ2-6; no reliable D call. V was cut by 0 bases and J by 2 bases, with 21 bases left in between. From germline, CDR1 is SGHRS and CDR2 YFSETQ. The CDR3 runs 20 residues. For the CDR3, the DNA is TGCGCCAGCAGCTTGGTTCCAGGCTCAGGTGGATGGGCTGGGGCCAACGTCCTGACTTTC. Its protein product is CASSLVPGSGGWAGANVLTF.